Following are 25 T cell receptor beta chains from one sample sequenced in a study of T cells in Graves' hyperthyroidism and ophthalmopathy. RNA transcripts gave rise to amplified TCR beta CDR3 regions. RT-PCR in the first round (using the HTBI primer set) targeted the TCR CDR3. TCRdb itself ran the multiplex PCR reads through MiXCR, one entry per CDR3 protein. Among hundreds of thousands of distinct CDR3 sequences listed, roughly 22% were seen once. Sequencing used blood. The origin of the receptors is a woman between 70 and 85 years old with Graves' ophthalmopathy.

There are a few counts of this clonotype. The CDR3, as DNA: TGCAGTGCTAGTCTGGGACAGGAGGATCAGCCCCAGCATTTT. Residues: CSASLGQEDQPQHF. This chain links TRBV20-1 with TRBJ1-5, with 8 bases aligning to TRBD1. V shed 3 bases and J 5 bases; nucleotides not matched to a gene: 6. This CDR3 is built from 14 residues. From germline, CDR1 is DFQATT and CDR2 SNEGSKA (reference sequence).

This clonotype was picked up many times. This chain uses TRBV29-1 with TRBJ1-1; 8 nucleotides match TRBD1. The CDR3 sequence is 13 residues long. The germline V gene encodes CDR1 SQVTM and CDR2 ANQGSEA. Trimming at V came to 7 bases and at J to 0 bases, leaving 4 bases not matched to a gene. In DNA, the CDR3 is TGCAGCGCTGGACAGGGCATGAACACTGAAGCTTTCTTT. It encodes CSAGQGMNTEAFF.

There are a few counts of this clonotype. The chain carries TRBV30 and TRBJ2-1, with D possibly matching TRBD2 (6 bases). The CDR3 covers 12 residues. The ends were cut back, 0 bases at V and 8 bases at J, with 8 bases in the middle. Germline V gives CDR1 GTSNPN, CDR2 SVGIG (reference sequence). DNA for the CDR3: TGTGCCTGGAGTGTGGGAGGCGATGAGCAGTTCTTC. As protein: CAWSVGGDEQFF.

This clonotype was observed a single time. CDR3 nucleotide sequence: TGTGCCTGGAGTGTCGGGGGAAATCGGAATCAGCCCCAGCATTTT. Its translation: CAWSVGGNRNQPQHF. The chain has TRBV30 and TRBJ1-5; TRBD1 is a possible D gene (5 bases). Trimming pared 0 bases from V and 4 bases from J, leaving 13 bases between. Per the germline V gene, CDR1 is GTSNPN and CDR2 is SVGIG (reference sequence). This CDR3 is 15 amino acids long.

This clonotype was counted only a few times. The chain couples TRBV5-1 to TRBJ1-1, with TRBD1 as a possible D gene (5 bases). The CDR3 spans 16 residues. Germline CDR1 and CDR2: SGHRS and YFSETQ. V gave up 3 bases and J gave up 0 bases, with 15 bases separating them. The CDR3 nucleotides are TGCGCCAGCAGCTCCGGACACACGAGTATGAACACTGAAGCTTTCTTT. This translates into CASSSGHTSMNTEAFF.

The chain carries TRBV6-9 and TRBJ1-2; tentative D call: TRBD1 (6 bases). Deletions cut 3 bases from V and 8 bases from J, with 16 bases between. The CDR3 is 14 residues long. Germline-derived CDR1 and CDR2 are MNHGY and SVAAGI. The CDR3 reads CASSYPGTRGGYTF. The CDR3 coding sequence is TGTGCCAGCAGTTACCCCGGGACCAGGGGAGGCTACACCTTC.

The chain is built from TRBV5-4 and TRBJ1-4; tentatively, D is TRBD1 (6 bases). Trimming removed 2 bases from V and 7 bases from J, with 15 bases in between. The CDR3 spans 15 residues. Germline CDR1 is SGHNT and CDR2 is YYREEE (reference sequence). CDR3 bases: TGTGCCAGCAGCTTTCAAGGACAGATCGTTGAAAAACTGTTTTTT. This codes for CASSFQGQIVEKLFF.

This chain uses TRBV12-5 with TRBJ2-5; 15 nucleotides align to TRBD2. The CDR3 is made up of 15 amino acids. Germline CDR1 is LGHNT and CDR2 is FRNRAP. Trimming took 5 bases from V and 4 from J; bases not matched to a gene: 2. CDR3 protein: CASGPGLAGGETQYF. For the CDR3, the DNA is TGTGCTAGTGGTCCGGGACTAGCGGGAGGAGAGACCCAGTACTTC.

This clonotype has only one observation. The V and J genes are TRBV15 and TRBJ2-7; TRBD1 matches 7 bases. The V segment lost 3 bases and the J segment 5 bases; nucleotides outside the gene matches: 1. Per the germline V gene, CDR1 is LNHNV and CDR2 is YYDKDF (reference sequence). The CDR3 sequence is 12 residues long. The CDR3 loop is CATSRTGNEQYF. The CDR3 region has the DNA TGTGCCACCAGCAGGACAGGGAACGAGCAGTACTTC.

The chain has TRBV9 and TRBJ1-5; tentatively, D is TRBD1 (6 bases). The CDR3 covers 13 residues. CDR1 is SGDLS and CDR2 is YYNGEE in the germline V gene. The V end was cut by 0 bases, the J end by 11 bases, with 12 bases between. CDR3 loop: CASSVVSGATQHF. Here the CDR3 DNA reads TGTGCCAGCAGCGTAGTCTCAGGGGCGACCCAGCATTTT.

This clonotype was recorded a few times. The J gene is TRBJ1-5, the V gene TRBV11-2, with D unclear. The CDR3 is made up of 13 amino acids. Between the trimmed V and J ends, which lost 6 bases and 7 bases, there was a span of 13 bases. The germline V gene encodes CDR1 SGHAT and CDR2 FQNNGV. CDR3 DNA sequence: TGTGCCAGCAGGGGTGTAGCGGGGCAGCCCCAGCATTTT. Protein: CASRGVAGQPQHF.

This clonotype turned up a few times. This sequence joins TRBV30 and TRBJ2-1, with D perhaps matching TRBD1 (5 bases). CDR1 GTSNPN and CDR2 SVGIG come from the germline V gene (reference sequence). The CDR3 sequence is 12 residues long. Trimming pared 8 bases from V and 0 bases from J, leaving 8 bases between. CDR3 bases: TGTGCCGGGGCCTTCTCCTACAATGAGCAGTTCTTC. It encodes CAGAFSYNEQFF. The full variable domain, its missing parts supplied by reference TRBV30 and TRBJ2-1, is SQTIHQWPATLVQPVGSPLSLECTVEGTSNPNLYWYRQAAGRGLQLLFYSVGIGQISSEVPQNLSASRPQDRQFILSSKKLLLSDSGFYLCAGAFSYNEQFFGPGTRLTVL.

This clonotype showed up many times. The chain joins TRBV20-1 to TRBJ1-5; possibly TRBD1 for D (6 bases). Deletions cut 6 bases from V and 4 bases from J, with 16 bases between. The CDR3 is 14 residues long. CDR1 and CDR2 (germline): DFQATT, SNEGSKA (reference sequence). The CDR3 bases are TGCAGTGCCATCCGCGGGACACGTAATCAGCCCCAGCATTTT. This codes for CSAIRGTRNQPQHF.

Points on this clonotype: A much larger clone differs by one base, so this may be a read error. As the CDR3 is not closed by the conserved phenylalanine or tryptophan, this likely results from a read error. For the CDR3, the DNA is TGCGCCAGCAACTGGGGGGGTGGTGAGACTGAAGCTTTCTCT. It encodes CASNWGGGETEAFS. The J gene is TRBJ1-1, the V gene TRBV5-1; D perhaps matches TRBD1 (5 bases). The CDR3 runs 14 residues. Germline V gene sequence: CDR1 SGHRS, CDR2 YFSETQ. V lost 6 bases, J lost 5 bases, and 17 bases lay in between.

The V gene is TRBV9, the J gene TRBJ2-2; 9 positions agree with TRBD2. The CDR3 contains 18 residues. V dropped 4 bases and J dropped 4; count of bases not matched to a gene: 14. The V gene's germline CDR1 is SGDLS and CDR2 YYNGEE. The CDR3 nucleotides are TGTGCCAGCAGCCCAAGAGGGGGTAGCGGGAGAGGCACCGGGGAGCTGTTTTTT. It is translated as CASSPRGGSGRGTGELFF.

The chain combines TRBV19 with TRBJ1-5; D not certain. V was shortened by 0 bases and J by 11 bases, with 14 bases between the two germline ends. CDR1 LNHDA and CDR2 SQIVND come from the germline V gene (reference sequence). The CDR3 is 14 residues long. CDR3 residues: CASSIETVVGTQHF. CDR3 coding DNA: TGTGCCAGTAGTATAGAAACAGTAGTAGGGACCCAGCATTTT.

This chain's CDR3 is CASSQNHRDPSYEQYF. CDR3 nucleotides: TGCGCCAGCAGCCAAAACCACCGGGACCCGTCCTACGAGCAGTACTTC. This chain uses TRBV4-3 with TRBJ2-7; tentatively, D is TRBD1 or TRBD2 (5 bases each). V was trimmed by 2 bases and J by 1 base, leaving 15 bases between them. CDR3 size: 16 residues. Germline CDR1 is LGHNA and CDR2 is YSLEER.

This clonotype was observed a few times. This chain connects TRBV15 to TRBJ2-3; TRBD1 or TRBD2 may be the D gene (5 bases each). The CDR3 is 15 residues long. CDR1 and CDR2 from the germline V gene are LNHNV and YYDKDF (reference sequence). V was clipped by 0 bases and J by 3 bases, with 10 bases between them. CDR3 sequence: CATSRDYEGTDTQYF. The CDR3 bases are TGTGCCACCAGCAGAGATTATGAGGGGACAGATACGCAGTATTTT.

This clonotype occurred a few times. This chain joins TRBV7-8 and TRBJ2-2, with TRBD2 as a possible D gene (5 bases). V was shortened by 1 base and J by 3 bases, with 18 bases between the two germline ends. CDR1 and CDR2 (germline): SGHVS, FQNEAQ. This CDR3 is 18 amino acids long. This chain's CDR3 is CASSLGGPTLLHTGELFF. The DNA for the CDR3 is TGTGCCAGCAGCTTAGGAGGGCCCACCTTACTCCACACCGGGGAGCTGTTTTTT.

Here the CDR3 DNA reads TGTGCCAGCAGCTTAGCCGCGACGGGACTAGCGGGCCGTTACAATGAGCAGTTCTTC. Amino acids: CASSLAATGLAGRYNEQFF. The V call is TRBV7-8, the J call TRBJ2-1; 12 bases map to TRBD2. The trim removed 0 bases at V and 4 bases at J, leaving 10 bases unmatched. The CDR3 is 19 residues long. The germline V gene has CDR1 SGHVS and CDR2 FQNEAQ. Drawing the rest from reference TRBV7-8 and TRBJ2-1, the complete variable domain is GAGVSQSPRYKVAKRGQDVALRCDPISGHVSLFWYQQALGQGPEFLTYFQNEAQLDKSGLPSDRFFAERPEGSVSTLKIQRTQQEDSAVYLCASSLAATGLAGRYNEQFFGPGTRLTVL.

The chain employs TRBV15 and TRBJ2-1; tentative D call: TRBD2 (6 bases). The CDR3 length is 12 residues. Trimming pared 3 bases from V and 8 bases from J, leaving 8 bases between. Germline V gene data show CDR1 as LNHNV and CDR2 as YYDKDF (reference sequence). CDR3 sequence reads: CATSRGEDEQFF. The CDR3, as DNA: TGTGCCACCAGCAGGGGGGAGGATGAGCAGTTCTTC.

CDR3 nucleotide sequence: TGTGCCTGGAGTGCCCCTTTTAGACGGGGCCTCCGCTATGGCTACACCTTC. The encoded protein is CAWSAPFRRGLRYGYTF. The rearrangement joins TRBV30 to TRBJ1-2; possible D gene TRBD1, 5 bases. Germline values: CDR1 GTSNPN, CDR2 SVGIG (reference sequence). This CDR3 comprises 17 residues. The V gene lost 1 base and the J gene lost 4 bases, with 22 bases spanning the gap.

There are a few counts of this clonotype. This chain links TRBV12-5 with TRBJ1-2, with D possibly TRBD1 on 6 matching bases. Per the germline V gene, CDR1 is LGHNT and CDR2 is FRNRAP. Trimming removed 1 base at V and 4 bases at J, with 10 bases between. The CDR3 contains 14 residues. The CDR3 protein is CASGLAKDSYGYTF. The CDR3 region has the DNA TGTGCTAGTGGTTTGGCGAAGGACAGCTATGGCTACACCTTC.

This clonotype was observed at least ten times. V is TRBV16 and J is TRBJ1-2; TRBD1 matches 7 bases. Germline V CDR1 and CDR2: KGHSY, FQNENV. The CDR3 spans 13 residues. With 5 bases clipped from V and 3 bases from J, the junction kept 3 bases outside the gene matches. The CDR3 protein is CASSYGTDYGYTF. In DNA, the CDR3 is TGTGCCAGCAGCTACGGGACAGACTATGGCTACACCTTC.

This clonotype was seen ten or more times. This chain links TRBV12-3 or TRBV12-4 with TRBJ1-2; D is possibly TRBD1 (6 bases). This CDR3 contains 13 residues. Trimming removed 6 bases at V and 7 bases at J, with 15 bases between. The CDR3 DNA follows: TGTGCCAGCAGCTCAACAGGGACGGGTGGCTACACCTTC. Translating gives CASSSTGTGGYTF.